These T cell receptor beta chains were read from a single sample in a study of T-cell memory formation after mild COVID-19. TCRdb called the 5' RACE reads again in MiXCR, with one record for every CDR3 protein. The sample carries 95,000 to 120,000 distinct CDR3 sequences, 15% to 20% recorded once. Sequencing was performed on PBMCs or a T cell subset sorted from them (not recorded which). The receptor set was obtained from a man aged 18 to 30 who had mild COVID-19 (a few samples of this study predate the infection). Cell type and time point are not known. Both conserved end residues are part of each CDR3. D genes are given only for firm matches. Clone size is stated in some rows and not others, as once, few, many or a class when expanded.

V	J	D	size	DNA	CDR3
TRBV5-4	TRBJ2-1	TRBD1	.	TGTGCCAGCAGCGCCGGGACAGGGCCTTACAATGAGCAGTTCTTC	CASSAGTGPYNEQFF
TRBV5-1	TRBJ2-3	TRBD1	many	TGCGCCAGCAGCTTGCAGGACAGGGACACAGATACGCAGTATTTT	CASSLQDRDTDTQYF
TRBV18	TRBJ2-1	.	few	TGTGCCAGCTCACCAACATGGGGAGACAATGAGCAGTTCTTC	CASSPTWGDNEQFF
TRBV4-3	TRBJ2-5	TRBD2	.	TGCGCCAGCAGCCAAGATCTCTCTAGCGGGGGCCAAGAGACCCAGTACTTC	CASSQDLSSGGQETQYF
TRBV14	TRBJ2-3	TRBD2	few	TGTGCCAGCAGCCCTCAGCGGGGGGCGCAGTATTTT	CASSPQRGAQYF
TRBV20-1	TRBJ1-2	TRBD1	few	TGCAGTGCTAGAGACTTGTCTCAAGACCTCAGGGGGACCTTAATCTTC	CSARDLSQDLRGTLIF
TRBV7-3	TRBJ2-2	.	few	TGTGCCAGCAGCTTATTACCCAGCACCGGGGAGCTGTTTTTT	CASSLLPSTGELFF
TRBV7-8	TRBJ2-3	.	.	TGTGCCAGCAGCCCCCGTATCCAGCCAGATACGCAGTATTTT	CASSPRIQPDTQYF
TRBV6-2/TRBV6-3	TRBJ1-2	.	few	TGTGCCAGCAGTGGTACGACCGGCTATGGCTACACCTTC	CASSGTTGYGYTF
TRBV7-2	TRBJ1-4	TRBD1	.	TGTGCCAGCAGCTTAGCCGGGCCAGGGGGGGCGAATGAAAAACTGTTTTTT	CASSLAGPGGANEKLFF
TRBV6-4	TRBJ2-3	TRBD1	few	TGTGCCAGCAGTGACTCGGGACAGCCCACAGATACGCAGTATTTT	CASSDSGQPTDTQYF
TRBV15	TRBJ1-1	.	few	TGTGCCACCAGCTGGGGGAAGGATGCGGCTTTCTTT	CATSWGKDAAFF
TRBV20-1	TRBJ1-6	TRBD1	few	TGCAGTGCGAAGGACAGGGTGGCACCCCTCCACTTT	CSAKDRVAPLHF
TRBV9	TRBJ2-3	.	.	TGTGCCAGCAGCGTAGAGGTCTGGGATACGCAGTATTTT	CASSVEVWDTQYF
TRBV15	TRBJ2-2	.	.	TGTGCCACCAGCAGAGGATGGGGGGCGGTCACTGGGACCGGGGAGCTGTTTTTT	CATSRGWGAVTGTGELFF